The subject of this entry is one T cell receptor (beta chain). The antigen is not known. The PCR was carried out with 60 Vbeta primers and 13 Jbeta primers. The method was immunoSEQ multiplex PCR; TCRdb's version includes in-frame clones alone and lacks a portion of them. The table includes 95,000 to 150,000 clones, around 86% detected once. This entry comes from a study of cytomegalovirus exposure and HLA in healthy donors. Background on the study: The roughly 100 million unique TCR beta sequences, from roughly 170 million T cells, were found by an earlier analysis. Study results and caveats: In all likelihood, a cluster of highly shared sequence variants was a sequencing artifact.

The CDR3 has 15 residues. CDR1 and CDR2 (germline): MNHEY, SMNVEV (reference sequence). Trimming shortened V by 7 bases and J by 0 bases, and 10 bases separated the two germline ends. The chain is built from TRBV27 and TRBJ1-6, with D perhaps matching TRBD1 (5 bases). The source material was PBMCs. The source is a man under 40 in good health and CMV-seronegative. CDR3 sequence reads: CASKGVSSYNSPLHF. CDR3 nucleotide sequence: TGTGCCAGCAAAGGGGTGAGCTCCTATAATTCACCCCTCCACTTT.